This entry concerns a single T cell receptor (beta chain). No antigen is known for it. This CDR3 has 14 residues. The V end was cut by 6 bases, the J end by 8 bases, with 22 bases between. Germline lookup yields CDR1 SQVTM and CDR2 ANQGSEA. The data stem from a study of blood T cells in healthy people across ages. Isolation per sample recovered at least 7 million PBMCs. Study results and caveats: Reliance upon unsorted PBMCs precluded definitive naive versus antigen-experienced comparison. Long-lived donors had more naive CD4+ cells and higher diversity than aged donors.

The second PCR ran roughly 6 to 11 cycles with a sample-barcoded 5' primer and J-beta primers. Every molecule of cDNA carried a tag from a template-switch adaptor with 12 random nucleotides. TCRdb re-analysed the 5' RACE reads in MiXCR, keeping a single row per CDR3 protein. The sample has roughly 730,000 distinct CDR3 sequences, just over 55% seen once. The TCR sequence derives from a man aged 40-49 years in good health. Sequenced sample: blood. The chain couples TRBV29-1 to TRBJ1-2; tentative D call: TRBD1 (5 bases). The CDR3 nucleotides are TGCAGCGTCGACGCCCCCGGGACTGTCGAGGGCTACACCTTC. Translation gives CSVDAPGTVEGYTF.